Below are 2 T cell receptor beta chains sequenced from a single sample in a study of OX40 agonist ivuxolimab in advanced cancers. TCRdb's copy holds only in-frame clones and misses some; the assay was immunoSEQ multiplex PCR. Here the sample spans about 34,000 clones, around 90% being singletons. The input for sequencing was CD4+ or CD8+ T cells sorted from blood, taken in a trial of the OX40 agonist ivuxolimab. The source is an adult with an advanced solid tumor such as melanoma, head and neck, liver or kidney cancer.

The chain couples TRBV19 to TRBJ2-1; D possibly corresponds to TRBD2 (6 bases). The CDR3 is 16 residues long. Germline V gene lookup returns CDR1 LNHDA and CDR2 SQIVND (reference sequence). V gave up 5 bases and J gave up 1 base, with 15 bases separating them. In DNA form, the CDR3 reads TGTGCCAGTAGTGATATCCTGCGGGGTTCCTACAATGAGCAGTTCTTC. The encoded protein is CASSDILRGSYNEQFF. The full variable domain, rest sourced from reference TRBV19 and TRBJ2-1, is DGGITQSPKYLFRKEGQNVTLSCEQNLNHDAMYWYRQDPGQGLRLIYYSQIVNDFQKGDIAEGYSVSREKKESFPLTVTSAQKNPTAFYLCASSDILRGSYNEQFFGPGTRLTVL.

The chain couples TRBV28 to TRBJ1-1, with 7 bases matching TRBD1. The CDR3 length is 14 residues. With 10 bases clipped from V and 0 bases from J, the junction kept 8 bases outside the gene matches. Germline values: CDR1 MDHEN, CDR2 SYDVKM. In nucleotides, the CDR3 is TGTGCCACCGACAGGGTTGCCATGAACACTGAAGCTTTCTTT. This translates into CATDRVAMNTEAFF.